Below, 6 T cell receptor beta chains from the same sample are listed, as sequenced in a study of CD8 T cells in Susac syndrome. The RNA, about 0.45 to 1 ug, was put through reverse transcription using random hexamers. TCRdb analysed the immunoSEQ multiplex PCR reads with MiXCR anew, one entry per CDR3 protein. The sample holds 180,000 or so distinct CDR3 sequences, around 94% seen once. Sequencing was performed on CD4+ T cells from PBMCs. These receptors all come from a human donor with Susac syndrome.

The chain uses TRBV5-8 and TRBJ2-6; TRBD1 agrees at 7 bases. Trimming took 0 bases from V and 1 from J; bases not matched to a gene: 13. Germline loops: CDR1 SGHTS, CDR2 YDEGEE. The CDR3 spans 20 residues. The CDR3 loop is CASSLDDVDRRRSGANVLTF. The CDR3 nucleotides read TGTGCCAGCAGCTTGGATGATGTGGACAGGAGACGATCTGGGGCCAACGTCCTGACTTTC.

The chain has TRBV9 and TRBJ2-2, with D tentatively TRBD2 (5 bases). The V gene's germline CDR1 is SGDLS and CDR2 YYNGEE. The CDR3 sequence is 17 residues long. Trimming left V 0 bases short and J 0 bases short, with 12 bases between. CDR3 nucleotides: TGTGCCAGCAGCGTAGCCGCATGGGGAGCGAACACCGGGGAGCTGTTTTTT. Its translation: CASSVAAWGANTGELFF.

The chain employs TRBV5-1 and TRBJ1-1; possible D gene TRBD1, 5 bases. The CDR3 has 14 amino acids. Looked up from germline, CDR1 is SGHRS and CDR2 is YFSETQ. Trimming shortened V by 2 bases and J by 4 bases, and 12 bases separated the two germline ends. CDR3 sequence reads: CASSFQGPGTEAFF. DNA for the CDR3: TGCGCCAGCAGCTTTCAGGGCCCAGGCACTGAAGCTTTCTTT.

V usage is TRBV29-1 and J usage is TRBJ1-1; no definite D call. Trimming stripped 6 bases from V and 1 base from J, with 12 bases between. Germline V CDR1 and CDR2: SQVTM, ANQGSEA. This CDR3 is built from 13 residues. The CDR3 here is CSVYRASNTEAFF. The CDR3 coding sequence is TGCAGCGTATACCGGGCATCGAACACTGAAGCTTTCTTT. Filled out from reference TRBV29-1 and TRBJ1-1, the complete variable domain reads SAVISQKPSRDICQRGTSLTIQCQVDSQVTMMFWYRQQPGQSLTLIATANQGSEATYESGFVIDKFPISRPNLTFSTLTVSNMSPEDSSIYLCSVYRASNTEAFFGQGTRLTVV.

V usage is TRBV29-1 and J usage is TRBJ1-1; D might be TRBD1 (6 bases). Germline V gene sequence: CDR1 SQVTM, CDR2 ANQGSEA. The CDR3 runs to 13 residues. V was trimmed by 5 bases and J by 0 bases, leaving 10 bases between them. The CDR3 DNA is TGCAGCGTTAACAGGGAATTGAACACTGAAGCTTTCTTT. This sequence encodes CSVNRELNTEAFF. The full variable domain, its missing parts supplied by reference TRBV29-1 and TRBJ1-1, is SAVISQKPSRDICQRGTSLTIQCQVDSQVTMMFWYRQQPGQSLTLIATANQGSEATYESGFVIDKFPISRPNLTFSTLTVSNMSPEDSSIYLCSVNRELNTEAFFGQGTRLTVV.

This clonotype was detected only a few times. The CDR3 sequence: CASSLGQSTEAFF. In DNA, the CDR3 is TGTGCCAGCAGTTTAGGGCAAAGCACTGAAGCTTTCTTT. This chain joins TRBV27 and TRBJ1-1; D not resolved. The CDR3 totals 13 residues. The germline gives CDR1 MNHEY, CDR2 SMNVEV (reference sequence). Trimming shortened V by 2 bases and J by 4 bases, and 8 bases separated the two germline ends.